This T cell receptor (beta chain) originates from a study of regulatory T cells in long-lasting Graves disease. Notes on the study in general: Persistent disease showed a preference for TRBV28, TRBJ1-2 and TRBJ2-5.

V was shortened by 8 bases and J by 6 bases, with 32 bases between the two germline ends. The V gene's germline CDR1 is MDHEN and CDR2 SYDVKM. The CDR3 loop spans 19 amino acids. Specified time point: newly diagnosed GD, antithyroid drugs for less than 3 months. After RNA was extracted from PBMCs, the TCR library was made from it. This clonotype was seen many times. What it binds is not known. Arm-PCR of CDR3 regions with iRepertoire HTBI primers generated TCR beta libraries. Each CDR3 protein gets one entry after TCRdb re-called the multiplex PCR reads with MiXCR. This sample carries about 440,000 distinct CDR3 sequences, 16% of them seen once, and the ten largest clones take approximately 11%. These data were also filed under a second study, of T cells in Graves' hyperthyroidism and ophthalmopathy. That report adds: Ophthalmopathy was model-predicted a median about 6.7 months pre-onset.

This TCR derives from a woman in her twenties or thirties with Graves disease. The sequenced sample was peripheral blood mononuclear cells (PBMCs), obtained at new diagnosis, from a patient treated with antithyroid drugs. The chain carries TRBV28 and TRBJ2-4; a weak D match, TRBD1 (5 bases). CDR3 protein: CASLPYRPRDRPRINIQYF. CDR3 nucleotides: TGTGCCAGCCTCCCATACCGACCTAGAGACAGACCCCGTATAAACATTCAGTACTTC.